The 21 T cell receptor beta chains presented below share a single source sample, sequenced in a study of blood T cell repertoires in COVID-19. Some clones are missing from TCRdb's copy, which holds only in-frame ones; the method was immunoSEQ multiplex PCR. This table has fewer than 85,000 clones, around 88% appearing once. The sample was peripheral blood. The receptors originated from a woman in her sixties or seventies with acute or convalescent COVID-19.

The CDR3 here is CASSTDGSPGQRKNTEAFF. In DNA, the CDR3 is TGCGCCAGCAGTACCGATGGATCTCCGGGACAGCGAAAGAACACTGAAGCTTTCTTT. J is TRBJ1-1 and V is TRBV23-1; 7 nucleotides match TRBD1. TRBV23-1 is identified as an open reading frame with a role that is uncertain. V lost 5 bases and J lost 1; bases outside the gene matches: 19. The CDR3 totals 19 residues.

This chain uses TRBV29-1 with TRBJ1-5; perhaps TRBD1 as D (6 bases). V gave up 4 bases and J gave up 4 bases, with 8 bases separating them. CDR1 SQVTM and CDR2 ANQGSEA come from the germline V gene. The CDR3 contains 12 residues. CDR3 sequence reads: CSVAQGNQPQHF. The DNA for the CDR3 is TGCAGCGTTGCACAGGGAAATCAGCCCCAGCATTTT.

The CDR3 protein is CASSLGAGGVNEQFF. In DNA form, the CDR3 reads TGCGCCAGCAGCTTGGGGGCAGGGGGCGTAAATGAGCAGTTCTTC. This sequence joins TRBV5-1 and TRBJ2-1; 8 positions match TRBD1. The V segment lost 0 bases and the J segment 7 bases; nucleotides outside the gene matches: 6. CDR1 and CDR2 (germline): SGHRS, YFSETQ. The CDR3 spans 15 residues.

The rearrangement links TRBV27 to TRBJ2-7, with 8 bases lining up with TRBD2. This CDR3 comprises 17 residues. V dropped 5 bases and J dropped 1; count of bases not matched to a gene: 13. Germline-derived CDR1 and CDR2 are MNHEY and SMNVEV (reference sequence). The CDR3 nucleotides are TGTGCCAGCAGTCCGTCTCCGGGACTAGGGGCGTCCTACGAGCAGTACTTC. Protein: CASSPSPGLGASYEQYF.

This clone showed up just a few times. The rearrangement uses TRBV2 and TRBJ2-5; the match to TRBD1 covers 12 bases. The V gene's germline CDR1 is SNHLY and CDR2 FYNNEI. Losses at the gene ends were 7 bases for V and 5 bases for J; bases not matched to a gene: 11. The CDR3 is 16 residues long. The CDR3 protein is CASIAWGQGAGETQYF. CDR3 DNA sequence: TGTGCCAGCATCGCCTGGGGACAGGGGGCGGGGGAGACCCAGTACTTC.

V is TRBV3-1 (or the pseudogene TRBV3-2) and J is TRBJ2-1; 10 bases line up with TRBD1. Looked up from germline, CDR1 is LGHDT and CDR2 is YNNKEL (reference sequence). This CDR3 has 19 amino acids. The ends lost 0 bases at V and 3 bases at J; junction bases unmatched: 11. CDR3 in amino acids: CASSQDYPPGQGFYNEQFF. CDR3 coding DNA: TGTGCCAGCAGCCAAGACTACCCCCCGGGACAGGGGTTCTACAATGAGCAGTTCTTC.

The rearrangement uses TRBV28 and TRBJ1-5, with D tentatively TRBD1 (6 bases). Trimming left V 2 bases short and J 2 bases short, with 13 bases between. The germline gives CDR1 MDHEN, CDR2 SYDVKM. The CDR3 consists of 16 residues. The CDR3 sequence: CASSLMGAGGNQPQHF. CDR3 DNA sequence: TGTGCCAGCAGTTTAATGGGGGCCGGAGGCAATCAGCCCCAGCATTTT.

The V call is TRBV5-1, the J call TRBJ1-1; D is undetermined. The CDR3 contains 15 residues. The germline V gene encodes CDR1 SGHRS and CDR2 YFSETQ. Between the trimmed V and J ends, which lost 0 bases and 1 base, there was a span of 10 bases. CDR3 coding DNA: TGCGCCAGCAGCTTGGGTTCCGCGCCGAACACTGAAGCTTTCTTT. It specifies CASSLGSAPNTEAFF.

The rearrangement uses TRBV30 and TRBJ2-1; 14 nucleotides align to TRBD2. Unmatched junction bases numbered 6, after V lost 5 bases and J lost 9 bases. Germline values: CDR1 GTSNPN, CDR2 SVGIG (reference sequence). CDR3 size: 14 residues. CDR3 bases: TGTGCCTGGGCCGGGACTAGCGGGGGAACTGAGCAGTTCTTC. It specifies CAWAGTSGGTEQFF.

This clone was recorded only once. The chain joins TRBV6-4 to TRBJ2-1; D might be TRBD2 (6 bases). Trimming left V 6 bases short and J 3 bases short, with 12 bases between. Germline CDR1 MRHNA, CDR2 SNTAGT. The CDR3 loop spans 14 amino acids. Written as DNA, the CDR3 is TGTGCCAGCAGAGGTGGGGGGAACTACAATGAGCAGTTCTTC. Amino acid sequence: CASRGGGNYNEQFF.

The gene calls are TRBV7-2 and TRBJ2-6, with 7 bases that match TRBD1. Germline loops: CDR1 SGHTA, CDR2 FQGNSA. The junction had 8 bases not matched to a gene; V was cut back by 5 bases and J by 4 bases. This CDR3 contains 16 residues. The CDR3 protein is CASSPRTGTGANVLTF. CDR3 sequence (DNA): TGTGCCAGCAGCCCTAGGACAGGCACGGGGGCCAACGTCCTGACTTTC.

The chain carries TRBV11-3 and TRBJ1-6; D is undetermined. V lost 5 bases and J lost 7, with 9 bases in between. Germline V gene lookup returns CDR1 SGHNT and CDR2 YENEEA. CDR3 length equals 13 residues. CDR3 bases: TGTGCCAGCAGCCCAGCGGTAAATTCACCCCTCCACTTT. Protein sequence: CASSPAVNSPLHF.

The rearrangement joins TRBV20-1 to TRBJ1-1, with D unresolved. The germline gives CDR1 DFQATT, CDR2 SNEGSKA (reference sequence). Trimming pared 2 bases from V and 5 bases from J, leaving 6 bases between. The CDR3 sequence is 11 residues long. For the CDR3, the DNA is TGCAGTGCTAGATCGGGGACTGAAGCTTTCTTT. It is translated as CSARSGTEAFF.

This clone has more than one count but fewer than ten. The V call is TRBV24-1, the J call TRBJ2-3, with D possibly being TRBD2 (5 bases). Germline values: CDR1 KGHDR, CDR2 SFDVKD. CDR3 length: 11 amino acids. V shed 9 bases and J shed 5 bases, with 8 bases lying between them. CDR3 DNA sequence: TGTGCCACCTTCGGAGGAGATACGCAGTATTTT. Encoded protein: CATFGGDTQYF.

The chain is built from TRBV6-5 and TRBJ2-5; D perhaps matches TRBD2 (5 bases). CDR1 MNHEY and CDR2 SVGAGI come from the germline V gene. The CDR3 covers 15 residues. V lost 5 bases and J 6 bases, leaving 19 bases between the germline ends. DNA for the CDR3: TGTGCCAGCAGTCTTAATGACTTGACGGGGAAGACCCAGTACTTC. The encoded protein is CASSLNDLTGKTQYF.

The rearrangement uses TRBV2 and TRBJ2-7; the D gene is possibly TRBD1 (5 bases). CDR3 size: 15 residues. V was clipped by 4 bases and J by 0 bases, with 13 bases between them. Germline V gene data show CDR1 as SNHLY and CDR2 as FYNNEI. The CDR3 coding sequence is TGTGCCAGCAGTGCACGGACACTTAGCTCCTACGAGCAGTACTTC. Its protein product is CASSARTLSSYEQYF.

The chain combines TRBV13 with TRBJ2-3; 7 positions match TRBD1. CDR3 length: 15 amino acids. The V and J ends lost 1 base and 2 bases, in that order; junction bases with no gene match: 3. CDR1 and CDR2 (germline): PRHDT, FYEKMQ (reference sequence). The chain's CDR3 is CASSLDRGPTDTQYF. The CDR3 nucleotides read TGTGCCAGCAGCTTAGACAGGGGCCCCACAGATACGCAGTATTTT.

The chain has TRBV7-2 and TRBJ2-7; D is unclear. This CDR3 comprises 15 residues. Germline lookup yields CDR1 SGHTA and CDR2 FQGNSA. The ends were cut back, 1 base at V and 5 bases at J, with 15 bases in the middle. CDR3 sequence (DNA): TGTGCCAGCAGCTTAGTGTTGCTTACAGCCCACGAGCAGTACTTC. It is translated as CASSLVLLTAHEQYF.

For this clone: The conserved phenylalanine or tryptophan is not found at the CDR3 terminus, so this likely reflects a read error. The J gene is TRBJ1-2, the V gene TRBV12-5; TRBD1 matches 8 bases. CDR1 LGHNT and CDR2 FRNRAP come from the germline V gene. Trimming cost V 2 bases and J 0 bases; bases outside gene matches: 5. The CDR3 sequence is 16 residues long. CDR3 bases: TGTGCTAGTGGTTTGATAGGGACAGGTACTAACTATGGCTACACCCTC. Protein sequence: CASGLIGTGTNYGYTL.

A few counts support this clone. The J gene is TRBJ1-1, the V gene TRBV12-3 or TRBV12-4; 7 bases match TRBD1. This CDR3 has 13 residues. V lost 10 bases, J lost 10 bases, and 15 bases stayed unmatched. The CDR3 region is CAIHDRATLAAFF. The DNA for the CDR3 is TGTGCCATCCACGACAGGGCGACACTGGCAGCTTTCTTT.

V is TRBV12-3 or TRBV12-4 and J is TRBJ2-7; D is perhaps TRBD1 (5 bases). The V and J ends lost 7 bases and 2 bases respectively, with 12 bases between them. CDR3 length: 13 amino acids. This CDR3 reads CASTLQAPYEQYF. The CDR3 DNA sequence: TGTGCCAGCACGCTACAGGCCCCCTACGAGCAGTACTTC.